Below, 19 T cell receptor beta chains from the same sample are listed, as sequenced in a study of blood T cells in healthy people across ages. Combining a sample-barcoded 5' primer with a J-beta primer mix, a second PCR ran for roughly 7 to 12 cycles. One entry per CDR3 protein, called by TCRdb with MiXCR from the 5' RACE reads. Here the sample spans 910,000 or so distinct CDR3 sequences, roughly half being singletons. Sequencing was carried out using blood. These receptors originate from a woman in her sixties or seventies in good health.

This sequence joins TRBV7-3 and TRBJ2-1, with TRBD1 matching 8 bases. With the DNA end fitting TRBJ2-7 better, the J assignment may be wrong. Germline V gene data show CDR1 as SGHTA and CDR2 as FQGTGA. CDR3 length: 15 residues. The CDR3: CASSQRQGRRDEQYF. The CDR3 bases are TGTGCCAGCAGCCAAAGACAGGGGAGACGGGATGAGCAGTACTTC.

V gene TRBV12-3 or TRBV12-4 combines with J gene TRBJ1-2; D gene unclear. The CDR3 extends over 14 amino acids. The V and J ends lost 0 bases and 8 bases respectively, with 13 bases between them. CDR3 in DNA: TGTGCCAGCAGTTTAGCGAGTCGAGCGGGAGGCTACACCTTC. It translates to CASSLASRAGGYTF.

The V gene is TRBV7-2, the J gene TRBJ2-3, with TRBD2 identical over 11 bases. After removal of 4 bases from V and 5 bases from J, the junction contained 8 bases not matched to a gene. The germline gives CDR1 SGHTA, CDR2 FQGNSA. The length of the CDR3 is 16 residues. The CDR3 DNA follows: TGTGCCAGCAGCTCCCGGCTAGCGGGAGGTGGAGATACGCAGTATTTT. The encoded protein is CASSSRLAGGGDTQYF.

The rearrangement joins TRBV4-1 to TRBJ2-7; perhaps D is TRBD1 or TRBD2 (5 bases each). Trimming took 4 bases from V and 7 from J, leaving 14 bases between them. Germline CDR1 MGHRA, CDR2 YSYEKL. The CDR3 covers 13 residues. This CDR3 is CASSPGRPNEQYF. The CDR3 coding sequence is TGCGCCAGCAGCCCGGGACGGCCCAATGAGCAGTACTTC.

The rearrangement joins TRBV29-1 to TRBJ2-7; D not resolved. The CDR3 totals 13 residues. With 7 bases removed from V and 3 bases from J, the gap between germline ends came to 16 bases. The V gene's germline CDR1 is SQVTM and CDR2 ANQGSEA. Here the CDR3 DNA reads TGCAGCGCCCAAGGTGAAACCTTCTACGAGCAGTACTTC. This sequence encodes CSAQGETFYEQYF.

The chain uses TRBV12-3 or TRBV12-4 and TRBJ2-7; either TRBD1 or TRBD2 may supply D (5 bases each). The CDR3 extends over 15 amino acids. Trimming pared 2 bases from V and 6 bases from J, leaving 17 bases between. The CDR3 spells CASSLSGRLKSEQYF. The CDR3 DNA reads TGTGCCAGCAGTTTATCGGGACGGTTAAAGTCCGAGCAGTACTTC.

The chain carries TRBV20-1 and TRBJ2-1; 8 bases align to TRBD2. With V trimmed by 6 bases and J by 0 bases, 19 bases remained unmatched. The CDR3 is made up of 19 amino acids. Looked up from germline, CDR1 is DFQATT and CDR2 is SNEGSKA (reference sequence). As DNA, the CDR3 is TGCAGTGCCGACCTGACTAGCGAGAAAACTGTGAGCTCCTACAATGAGCAGTTCTTC. Translated, it gives CSADLTSEKTVSSYNEQFF.

This clonotype appeared a few times. The V call is TRBV20-1, the J call TRBJ2-5; D possibly uses TRBD1 or TRBD2 (5 bases each). Per the germline V gene, CDR1 is DFQATT and CDR2 is SNEGSKA (reference sequence). The CDR3 spans 16 residues. The V and J ends lost 3 bases and 3 bases respectively, with 20 bases between them. The CDR3 loop reads CSARVPGTHTEETQYF. The CDR3 region has the DNA TGCAGTGCTAGGGTACCCGGGACGCATACGGAAGAGACCCAGTACTTC.

The chain joins TRBV4-1 to TRBJ2-1; 9 bases map to TRBD2. The CDR3 contains 18 residues. CDR1 is MGHRA and CDR2 is YSYEKL in the germline V gene. The J segment lost 6 bases and the V segment lost 2 bases, leaving 14 bases of the junction unmatched. The CDR3 region has the DNA TGCGCCAGCAGCCAATACTCGATCCCGGGACTAGCAGGCAATGAGCAGTTCTTC. The encoded protein is CASSQYSIPGLAGNEQFF.

The genes are TRBV27 and TRBJ2-7; D not resolved. V lost 5 bases and J 0 bases, leaving 11 bases between the germline ends. Germline V gene data show CDR1 as MNHEY and CDR2 as SMNVEV (reference sequence). The length of the CDR3 is 14 residues. The CDR3 reads CASSPRTNSYEQYF. The CDR3 nucleotides are TGTGCCAGCAGTCCTCGGACCAACTCCTACGAGCAGTACTTC.

This clonotype was recorded a few times. The V call is TRBV6-2 or TRBV6-3, the J call TRBJ2-7, with 9 bases identical to TRBD2. The CDR3 length is 14 residues. Per germline, CDR1 MNHEY and CDR2 SVGEGT. The trim removed 2 bases at V and 2 bases at J, leaving 1 base unmatched. Here the CDR3 DNA reads TGTGCCAGCAGTTACCTAGCGGGAACCTACGAGCAGTACTTC. This codes for CASSYLAGTYEQYF.

About this clonotype: One end of the junction is discordant with germline, which a read error may explain. CDR3 DNA sequence: TGTGCCGGCAGCCCTCGACTAGCGGACTACACAGATACGCAGTATTTT. Its translation: CAGSPRLADYTDTQYF. The chain is built from TRBV7-2 and TRBJ2-3; 9 bases are a match to TRBD2. The CDR3 length is 16 residues. CDR1 is SGHTA and CDR2 is FQGNSA in the germline V gene. The complete variable domain, with remaining parts taken from reference TRBV7-2 and TRBJ2-3, reads GAGVSQSPSNKVTEKGKDVELRCDPISGHTALYWYRQSLGQGLEFLIYFQGNSAPDKSGLPSDRFSAERTGGSVSTLTIQRTQQEDSAVYLCAGSPRLADYTDTQYFGPGTRLTVL.

The table lists this clonotype with a few counts. The V call is TRBV14, the J call TRBJ2-4; either TRBD1 or TRBD2 may fit D (6 bases each). V was shortened by 4 bases and J by 7 bases, with 23 bases between the two germline ends. The CDR3 has 17 residues. CDR1 and CDR2 from the germline V gene are SGHDN and FVKESK. CDR3 sequence (DNA): TGTGCCAGCAGCCCGCTGGCGGGGACACCGGGGAGGAACATTCAGTACTTC. Protein sequence: CASSPLAGTPGRNIQYF.

The CDR3 loop reads CASSRMTGTSSGANVLTF. The CDR3 bases are TGCGCCAGCAGCAGAATGACAGGGACGAGCTCTGGGGCCAACGTCCTGACTTTC. The chain joins TRBV4-1 to TRBJ2-6, with 7 nucleotides matching TRBD1. Germline V lookup: CDR1 MGHRA, CDR2 YSYEKL. The CDR3 is 18 amino acids. J was trimmed by 0 bases and V by 5 bases; bases with no gene match: 10.

The chain links TRBV5-1 to TRBJ2-5, with TRBD2 matching over 12 bases. CDR1 and CDR2 from the germline V gene are SGHRS and YFSETQ. Germline trimming cut 9 bases from V and 11 bases from J; bases unmatched to any gene: 11. The CDR3 sequence is 13 residues long. CDR3 nucleotide sequence: TGCGCCACCAAACTAGCGGGAGGCAATGAGCAGTACTTC. It encodes CATKLAGGNEQYF.

This clonotype has only a few counts. V is TRBV9 and J is TRBJ2-6; TRBD2 is a possible D gene (7 bases). The germline V gene encodes CDR1 SGDLS and CDR2 YYNGEE. Deletions cut 4 bases from V and 0 bases from J, with 20 bases between. There are 19 residues in the CDR3. CDR3 bases: TGTGCCAGCAGCCACTTAGGAGTAGGGGGGGGCTCTGGGGCCAACGTCCTGACTTTC. Amino acids: CASSHLGVGGGSGANVLTF.

This clonotype turned up a few times. This chain links TRBV4-1 with TRBJ2-5; 13 bases agree with TRBD2. The CDR3 loop spans 15 amino acids. V lost 5 bases and J lost 11; bases outside the gene matches: 11. The V gene's germline CDR1 is MGHRA and CDR2 YSYEKL. The CDR3 DNA is TGCGCCAGCAGCTTAGGGACTAGCGGGATGAGGGAGCAGTACTTC. Amino acid sequence: CASSLGTSGMREQYF.

The chain uses TRBV14 and TRBJ2-1; 10 nucleotides agree with TRBD2. CDR3 length: 20 amino acids. Germline CDR1 is SGHDN and CDR2 is FVKESK. J lost 0 bases, V lost 5 bases, and 16 bases had no gene match. In DNA, the CDR3 is TGTGCCAGCAGCTCGAAATTGCGCCTAGCGGGAGCGGGCTCCTACAATGAGCAGTTCTTC. Its protein is CASSSKLRLAGAGSYNEQFF.

The chain joins TRBV20-1 to TRBJ1-2, with 7 bases aligning to TRBD1. The CDR3 runs to 14 residues. Germline trimming cut 6 bases from V and 4 bases from J; bases unmatched to any gene: 11. Germline V gene sequence: CDR1 DFQATT, CDR2 SNEGSKA (reference sequence). The CDR3 region is CSAANVAGGYGYTF. In DNA, the CDR3 is TGCAGTGCGGCAAATGTGGCAGGGGGCTATGGCTACACCTTC.